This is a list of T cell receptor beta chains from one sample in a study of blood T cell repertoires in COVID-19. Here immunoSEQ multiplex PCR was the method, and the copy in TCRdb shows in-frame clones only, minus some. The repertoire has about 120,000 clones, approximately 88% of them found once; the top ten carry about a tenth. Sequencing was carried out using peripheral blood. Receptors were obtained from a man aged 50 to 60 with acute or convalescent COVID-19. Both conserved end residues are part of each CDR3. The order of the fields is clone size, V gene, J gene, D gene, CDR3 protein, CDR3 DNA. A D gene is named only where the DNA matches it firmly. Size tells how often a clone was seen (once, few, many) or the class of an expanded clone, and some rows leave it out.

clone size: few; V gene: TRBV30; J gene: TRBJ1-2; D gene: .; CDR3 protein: CAWSGGAYGYTF; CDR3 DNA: TGTGCCTGGAGTGGTGGGGCCTATGGCTACACCTTC
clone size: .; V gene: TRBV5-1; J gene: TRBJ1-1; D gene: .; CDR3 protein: CASSLVAINTEAFF; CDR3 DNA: TGCGCCAGCAGCTTGGTCGCTATAAACACTGAAGCTTTCTTT
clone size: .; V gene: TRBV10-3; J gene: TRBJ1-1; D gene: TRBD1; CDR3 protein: CAISEDRAGTEAFF; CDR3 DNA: TGTGCCATCAGTGAAGACAGGGCAGGGACTGAAGCTTTCTTT
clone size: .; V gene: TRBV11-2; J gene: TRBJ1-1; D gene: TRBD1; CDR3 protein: CASSPTGVWTEAFF; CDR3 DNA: TGTGCCAGCAGCCCGACAGGGGTATGGACTGAAGCTTTCTTT
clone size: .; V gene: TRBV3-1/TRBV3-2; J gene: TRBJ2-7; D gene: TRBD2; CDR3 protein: CASSPQWASGRGDEQYF; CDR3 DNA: TGTGCCAGCAGCCCGCAATGGGCTAGCGGGAGAGGAGACGAGCAGTACTTC
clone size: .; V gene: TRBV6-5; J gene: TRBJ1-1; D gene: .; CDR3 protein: CASQTGSEAFF; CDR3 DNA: TGTGCCAGCCAAACAGGGTCTGAAGCTTTCTTT
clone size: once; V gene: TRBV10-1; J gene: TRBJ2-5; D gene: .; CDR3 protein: CASSSLSDGGSETQYF; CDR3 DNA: TGCGCCAGCAGCTCTCTATCGGACGGAGGCTCGGAGACCCAGTACTTC
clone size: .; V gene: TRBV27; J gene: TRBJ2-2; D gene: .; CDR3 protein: CASSSRGNTGELFF; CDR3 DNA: TGTGCCAGCAGTAGTAGGGGGAACACCGGGGAGCTGTTTTTT
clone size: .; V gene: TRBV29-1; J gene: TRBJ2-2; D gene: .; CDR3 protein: CSTRAQSNTGELFF; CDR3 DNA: TGCAGCACCAGGGCACAATCGAACACCGGGGAGCTGTTTTTT
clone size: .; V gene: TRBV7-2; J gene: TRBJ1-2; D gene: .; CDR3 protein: CASSLPEQVHGYTF; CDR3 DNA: TGTGCCAGCAGCCTACCTGAGCAGGTCCATGGCTACACCTTC
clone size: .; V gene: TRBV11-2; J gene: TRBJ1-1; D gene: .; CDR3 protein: CASSLDQGQKAFF; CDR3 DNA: TGTGCCAGCAGCTTAGATCAAGGACAGAAAGCTTTCTTT
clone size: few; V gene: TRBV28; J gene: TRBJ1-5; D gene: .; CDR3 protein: CASSLSENRVNQPQHF; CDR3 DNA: TGTGCCAGCAGTTTATCGGAAAACAGGGTCAATCAGCCCCAGCATTTT
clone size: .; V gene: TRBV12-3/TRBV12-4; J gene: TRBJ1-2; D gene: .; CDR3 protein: CASSIYLGGGYTF; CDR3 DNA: TGTGCCAGCAGCATTTATCTCGGAGGCGGCTACACCTTC
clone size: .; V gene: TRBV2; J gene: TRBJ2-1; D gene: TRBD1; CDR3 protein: CASNEGARNEQFF; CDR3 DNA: TGTGCCAGCAACGAGGGGGCGAGGAATGAGCAGTTCTTC
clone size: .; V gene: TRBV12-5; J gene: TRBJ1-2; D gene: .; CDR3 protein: CASGSVAYGYTF; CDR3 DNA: TGTGCTAGTGGTTCCGTGGCCTATGGCTACACCTTC
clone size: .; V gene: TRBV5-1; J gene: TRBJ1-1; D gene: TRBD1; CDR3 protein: CASSSDRTGGLTEAFF; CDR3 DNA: TGCGCCAGCAGCTCAGATCGGACAGGGGGCCTCACTGAAGCTTTCTTT
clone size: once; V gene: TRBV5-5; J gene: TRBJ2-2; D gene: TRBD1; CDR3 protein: CASSGQGSGELFF; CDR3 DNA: TGTGCCAGCAGCGGACAGGGGAGCGGGGAGCTGTTTTTT
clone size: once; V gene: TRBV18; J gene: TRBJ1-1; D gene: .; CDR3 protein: CASSLGGVSEAFF; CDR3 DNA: TGTGCCAGCTCACTGGGGGGGGTCAGTGAAGCTTTCTTT
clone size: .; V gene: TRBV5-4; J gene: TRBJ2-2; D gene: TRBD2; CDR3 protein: CASSLGLAGGIGELFF; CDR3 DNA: TGTGCCAGCAGCTTGGGGCTAGCGGGGGGTATAGGGGAGCTGTTTTTT
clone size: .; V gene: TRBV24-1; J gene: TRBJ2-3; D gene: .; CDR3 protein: CATSDPLSSRGTQYF; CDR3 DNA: TGTGCCACCAGTGACCCATTATCGAGTAGGGGTACGCAGTATTTT
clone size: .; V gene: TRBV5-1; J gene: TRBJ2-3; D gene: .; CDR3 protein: CASSLDIPPDTQYF; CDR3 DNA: TGCGCCAGCAGCTTGGATATCCCCCCAGATACGCAGTATTTT
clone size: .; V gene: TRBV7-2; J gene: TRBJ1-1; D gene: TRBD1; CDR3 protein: CASSLWTGNTEAFF; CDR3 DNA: TGTGCCAGCAGCCTCTGGACAGGGAACACTGAAGCTTTCTTT
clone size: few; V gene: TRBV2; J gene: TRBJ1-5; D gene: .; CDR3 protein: CASRITGFGNQPQHF; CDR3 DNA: TGTGCCAGCAGAATCACAGGGTTCGGCAATCAGCCCCAGCATTTT
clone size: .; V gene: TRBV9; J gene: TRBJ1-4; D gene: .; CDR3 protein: CASSVEGAAEKLFF; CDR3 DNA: TGTGCCAGCAGCGTAGAGGGAGCTGCGGAAAAACTGTTTTTT